This TCR beta chain comes out of a study of PD-1 blockade in classical Hodgkin lymphoma (dated by TCRdb to the early 2020s). Concerning the study at large: Nivolumab dosing was 3 mg/kg intravenously every 2 weeks, continuing until either disease progression or unacceptable toxicity. The study used TCR beta sequencing and CyTOF to define a peripheral blood immune signature of response to PD-1 blockade in classical Hodgkin lymphoma. Results and caveats for the whole study, not just this receptor: CD4+ but not CD8+ TCR diversity rose significantly by C4D1 (p=0.0027 vs p=0.16), most apparent in complete responders (p=0.02). Patients starting nivolumab less than 1 year after ASCT had lower diversity and were excluded from later analyses to avoid confounding by immune reconstitution. The study covered only a single clinical trial cohort, and the causes of the repertoire differences, possibly disease activity or prior therapy, were still not defined. Baseline TCR diversity was reported to be lower in newly diagnosed patients than in healthy donors, and even lower in relapsed/refractory patients. Baseline diversity similar to that of newly diagnosed patients was observed in trial patients achieving complete response, whereas significantly lower diversity was observed in partial responders and progressors.

About this clone itself: The antigen it recognizes is unknown. Base qualities are not at hand, and no much larger clone is one base apart.

Genomic DNA was isolated using the Qiagen DNeasy kit from unsorted PBMCs as well as from negatively selected CD4+ and CD8+ fractions. Amplification of TCR beta CDR3 regions was done by immunoSEQ multiplex PCR with primers that anneal to V and J segments. A synthetic immune receptor repertoire was used to minimize amplification bias, and any remaining bias was removed computationally after sequencing. On the study's bioinformatics: Repertoire diversity was quantified as the Shannon entropy index using custom Python scripts. Unsorted, CD4+ and CD8+ repertoires were analyzed separately, except in combined analyses where CD4+ and CD8+ sequences were merged in silico. Clonal expansion was defined as at least a 2-fold frequency increase after treatment relative to C1D1, with a pseudocount of 0.5 for undetected baseline clones. Clones with 0 or 1 copy at C1D1 were classified as singleton clones, and clones with 2 or more copies were classified as non-singleton clones. Clones expanded in unsorted samples were assigned a CD4+, CD8+ or unknown annotation through matching of protein sequences in sorted samples from the same patient. Wilcoxon tests on paired samples were used to test diversity changes from C1D1 to C4D1. TCRdb retrieved this table from immuneACCESS and kept in-frame rearrangements only. Not all clones are present; in checked studies, unresolved V genes account for under half, and no reason is known for the remainder. V and J calls and clone size are those listed in that table; D and trimming were worked out from the DNA. The sample has 90,000 to 140,000 clones on record, about 92% of them singletons. Around 20% of the sample belongs to the ten largest clones.

In the germline V gene, CDR1 corresponds to SGHVS and CDR2 to FNYEAQ. The CDR3 starts with the cysteine, ends with the phenylalanine, and has 14 residues. CDR3 DNA is the only sequence kept; it has 42 bases, read in frame from the first base. V gives up 7 bases and J gives up 3 bases, and the segment between their germline ends measures 12 bases. What this sample's time point label stands for: cycle 4 day 1 (C4D1), after 6 weeks of nivolumab. All trial patients had relapsed after autologous stem cell transplantation, with cohorts A, B and C differing in prior brentuximab vedotin exposure. The trial cohort comprised 56 patients with relapsed/refractory classical Hodgkin lymphoma whose best overall responses were complete response, partial response or progressive disease. Trial patients were treated with single-agent nivolumab in the multi-cohort phase II CheckMate 205 trial. Best overall response was determined by an independent review committee according to the 2007 International Working Group response criteria. Trial PBMCs were collected immediately before nivolumab initiation (C1D1) and during therapy at cycle 2 day 1 and cycle 4 day 1. Peripheral blood was collected in 8 mL Vacutainer Cell Preparation Tubes, from which PBMCs were isolated by centrifugation and then cryopreserved.

The receptor was isolated from a human donor with classical Hodgkin lymphoma. This sample comprised peripheral blood mononuclear cells (PBMCs), obtained before the fourth cycle of nivolumab. The chain is assembled from TRBV7-6 and TRBJ2-2, with the identity of the D gene unclear. The nucleotide sequence is given as TGTGCCAGCACCCAGGCGCCCGACACCGGGGAGCTGTTTTTT. Its amino acids are CASTQAPDTGELFF.